This entry describes one T cell receptor beta chain. This specimen belongs to a study of siplizumab effects on memory and regulatory T cells. The CDR3 length is 13 residues. Trimming left V 0 bases short and J 7 bases short, with 7 bases between. CDR1 and CDR2 (germline): SGDLS, YYNGEE. Only in-frame clones appear in the TCRdb table, and some are missing; sequencing was by immunoSEQ multiplex PCR. The sample lists approximately 68,000 clones, about 89% occurring once. The TCR comes from a human donor in good health. Specimen: CD8+ T cells sorted from blood. The chain joins TRBV9 to TRBJ1-4; D is uncertain. The CDR3 DNA reads TGTGCCAGCAGCGTAGAAGGTCGTGAAAAACTGTTTTTT. This sequence encodes CASSVEGREKLFF.